The present TCR beta chain was sequenced within a study of shared clonotypes between healthy human individuals. Study-level information: CD8 memory received one plate per donor, CD8 naive two, CD4 memory three and CD4 naive three.

Data came from immunoSEQ multiplex PCR; TCRdb stores just in-frame clones and leaves some out. This repertoire shows under 1,100,000 clones, approximately 80% found once; its top ten account for 0.61%. Researchers partitioned CD4+ cells into CD45RA+ naive and CD45RA-negative memory subsets. This sequence originates from a man younger than 30 in good health. Some clones in this sample may be carry-over from other donors' samples. Sequenced material: memory CD4+ T cells from PBMCs. The sample's subset: CD45RA-negative fraction.

The CDR3 coding sequence is TGCGCCAGCAGCCCAGATGGCCGAGGCGCCTACAATGAGCAGTTCTTC. Translation gives CASSPDGRGAYNEQFF. V is TRBV4-1 and J is TRBJ2-1; D is unresolved. The CDR3 has 16 amino acids. CDR1 is MGHRA and CDR2 is YSYEKL in the germline V gene. V gave up 4 bases and J gave up 2 bases, with 15 bases separating them.